The source of this T cell receptor beta chain is a study of blood T cell repertoires in COVID-19. Sequenced by immunoSEQ multiplex PCR; TCRdb stores in-frame clones only, minus some. Here the sample spans 200,000 or so clones, approximately 84% being singletons. CDR3 length: 12 amino acids. With 8 bases removed from V and 6 bases from J, the gap between germline ends came to 13 bases. Germline-derived CDR1 and CDR2 are ENHRY and SYGVKD. The sequence came from a human donor with acute or convalescent COVID-19. The donor label of this sample is uncertain. This chain links TRBV10-3 with TRBJ1-1; possible D gene TRBD1, 6 bases. Source material: peripheral blood. The CDR3 DNA reads as TGTGCCATCGGGGTACAGGGAGCTGAAGCTTTCTTT. It yields the protein CAIGVQGAEAFF.